The entry below describes one T cell receptor (beta chain). The record originates from a study of blood T cell repertoires in COVID-19. In the study overall: Samples taken during acute and convalescent COVID-19 were collected in the United States, Italy and Spain. PBMCs, B-cell-depleted T cells, or T cells provided the cDNA or gDNA that made up the material.

As handled by the study authors: Reference gene primer amplification gave estimated nucleated cell counts. Using immunoSEQ multiplex PCR, the repertoire was profiled, and TCRdb retains in-frame clones only, with some absent. The DNA was the basis for D and trimming; V, J and clone size are from that table. The table lists 85,000 to 130,000 clones, 90% to 95% of them singletons. The receptor comes from a human donor in a cohort sampled during active COVID-19. Sequenced sample: peripheral blood.

The CDR3 nucleotides are TGTGCCAAAGGGGGGGGGAATGAAAAACTGTTTTTT. Its translation: CAKGGGNEKLFF. The rearrangement uses TRBV19 and TRBJ1-4, with D tentatively TRBD1 (6 bases). V lost 10 bases, J lost 5 bases, and 11 bases lay in between. The germline V gene encodes CDR1 LNHDA and CDR2 SQIVND (reference sequence). The CDR3 has 12 residues.